These T cell receptor beta chains were read from a single sample in a study of shared clonotypes between healthy human individuals. Produced via immunoSEQ multiplex PCR; TCRdb's table is partial and in-frame only. This sample yields 1,100,000 or so clones, of which approximately 78% are seen a single time; roughly 0.56% belongs to the top ten. The material sequenced was memory CD4+ T cells from PBMCs. Receptors originate from a man aged 18 to 30 in good health. Some clones in this sample may be carry-over from other donors' samples. Both conserved end residues are part of each CDR3. The order of the fields is D gene, V gene, clone size, J gene, CDR3 protein, CDR3 DNA. D genes are given only for firm matches. Clone size, where shown, is once, few, many, or a class for clones that have expanded.

-,TRBV2,-,TRBJ2-3,CASSDGGQTQYF,TGTGCCAGCAGTGATGGGGGACAAACGCAGTATTTT
TRBD2,TRBV9,-,TRBJ2-3,CASSLRGGSGRDLDTQYF,TGTGCCAGCAGCCTTCGAGGTGGTAGCGGGAGAGACCTAGATACGCAGTATTTT
-,TRBV9,few,TRBJ1-3,CASSVAPAAGNTIYF,TGTGCCAGCAGCGTAGCCCCGGCGGCTGGAAACACCATATATTTT
-,TRBV28,-,TRBJ2-5,CASLTQGEETQYF,TGTGCCAGTCTTACACAGGGTGAAGAGACCCAGTACTTC
-,TRBV28,once,TRBJ1-2,CASSFPPTRYYGYTF,TGTGCCAGCAGTTTCCCGCCGACCCGGTACTATGGCTACACCTTC
TRBD1,TRBV19,-,TRBJ2-7,CASSPGQGGYEQYF,TGTGCCAGTAGCCCGGGACAGGGTGGTTACGAGCAGTACTTC
TRBD1,TRBV7-2,-,TRBJ2-7,CASSRLGQGGHNEQYF,TGTGCCAGCAGCCGGTTAGGACAGGGGGGTCATAACGAGCAGTACTTC
-,TRBV2,-,TRBJ2-7,CASSVGQGHYEQYF,TGTGCCAGCAGTGTCGGGCAGGGCCACTACGAGCAGTACTTC
-,TRBV11-2,-,TRBJ1-5,CASSQTTGGNQPQHF,TGTGCCAGCAGCCAGACGACCGGGGGCAATCAGCCCCAGCATTTT
TRBD2,TRBV7-3,-,TRBJ2-1,CASSLTSTSGHNEQFF,TGTGCCAGCAGCTTAACGTCGACTAGCGGCCACAATGAGCAGTTCTTC
-,TRBV18,few,TRBJ1-1,CASSPPGGRETEAFF,TGTGCCAGCTCACCACCGGGGGGGAGAGAAACTGAAGCTTTCTTT
-,TRBV30,-,TRBJ1-1,CAWIPKGGTEAFF,TGTGCCTGGATTCCTAAGGGCGGCACTGAAGCTTTCTTT
-,TRBV28,-,TRBJ1-6,CASSGGGVPLHF,TGTGCCAGCAGTGGGGGGGGAGTACCCCTCCACTTT
-,TRBV12-5,-,TRBJ2-5,CASGLGLGRGAQETQYF,TGTGCTAGTGGTTTGGGCCTGGGCAGGGGTGCCCAAGAGACCCAGTACTTC
-,TRBV7-9,-,TRBJ2-1,CASSLVPHGAYNEQFF,TGTGCCAGCAGCTTAGTGCCCCACGGGGCCTACAATGAGCAGTTCTTC
-,TRBV6-5,-,TRBJ2-2,CASKIGELFF,TGTGCCAGCAAGATCGGGGAGCTGTTTTTT
TRBD1,TRBV7-2,-,TRBJ2-3,CASSRGQAGPDTQYF,TGTGCCAGCAGCCGAGGACAGGCTGGCCCAGATACGCAGTATTTT
-,TRBV6-5,-,TRBJ1-5,CASSRHSNQPQHF,TGTGCCAGCAGCCGGCATAGCAATCAGCCCCAGCATTTT
TRBD2,TRBV9,-,TRBJ2-7,CASSPRPGTSGNYEQYF,TGTGCCAGCAGCCCTCGACCGGGGACTAGCGGAAATTACGAGCAGTACTTC
TRBD1,TRBV11-3,-,TRBJ1-1,CASSSDREPHLGAFF,TGTGCCAGCAGCTCAGACAGGGAGCCACATCTGGGAGCTTTCTTT
TRBD1,TRBV2,-,TRBJ1-5,CASSAQQGWQPQHF,TGTGCCAGCAGTGCCCAACAGGGGTGGCAGCCCCAGCATTTT
-,TRBV5-1,-,TRBJ2-5,CASSLFPGVQETQYF,TGCGCCAGCAGCTTGTTTCCGGGGGTACAAGAGACCCAGTACTTC
TRBD1,TRBV28,-,TRBJ2-3,CASHRGRTPTDTQYF,TGTGCCTCCCACAGGGGTAGGACCCCCACAGATACGCAGTATTTT
-,TRBV5-1,many,TRBJ2-7,CASSLWGEEQYF,TGCGCCAGCAGCTTGTGGGGGGAAGAGCAGTACTTC
-,TRBV2,-,TRBJ1-4,CASSPAEKLFF,TGTGCCAGCTCGCCAGCAGAAAAACTGTTTTTT
-,TRBV5-1,-,TRBJ2-6,CASSSRSSGANVLTF,TGCGCCAGCAGCTCTCGTAGCTCTGGGGCCAACGTCCTGACTTTC
TRBD1,TRBV28,-,TRBJ2-3,CALSRQGKTDTQYF,TGTGCCCTTTCCAGACAGGGGAAAACGGATACGCAGTATTTT